This T cell receptor (beta chain) was profiled in a study of cytomegalovirus exposure and HLA in healthy donors. Study overall: Among approximately 400 genotyped donors, around 80% fell in the Caucasian-associated ancestry cluster. Study findings and constraints: The study recorded 150 to 200 TCR beta chains that were cytomegalovirus-associated.

Each donor was nominally healthy when sampled (though unrecorded immune exposures were likely). The PCR had 60 Vbeta and 13 Jbeta primers. The data were produced by immunoSEQ multiplex PCR, yet TCRdb's version contains in-frame clones alone and is incomplete. Here the sample table reports approximately 150,000 clones. V lost 5 bases and J lost 7, with 18 bases in between. The germline V gene encodes CDR1 SGHTA and CDR2 FQGNSA. This CDR3 comprises 15 residues. Worth noting for this clone: What it binds is not known.

This clonotype was sampled from a woman in her thirties or forties in good health and CMV-seronegative. The sample was PBMCs. This rearrangement joins TRBV7-2 to TRBJ2-1; tentatively, D is TRBD1 (6 bases). CDR3 DNA sequence: TGTGCCAGCAGCGCCCGGGACATACTATCGAATGAGCAGTTCTTC. It specifies CASSARDILSNEQFF.